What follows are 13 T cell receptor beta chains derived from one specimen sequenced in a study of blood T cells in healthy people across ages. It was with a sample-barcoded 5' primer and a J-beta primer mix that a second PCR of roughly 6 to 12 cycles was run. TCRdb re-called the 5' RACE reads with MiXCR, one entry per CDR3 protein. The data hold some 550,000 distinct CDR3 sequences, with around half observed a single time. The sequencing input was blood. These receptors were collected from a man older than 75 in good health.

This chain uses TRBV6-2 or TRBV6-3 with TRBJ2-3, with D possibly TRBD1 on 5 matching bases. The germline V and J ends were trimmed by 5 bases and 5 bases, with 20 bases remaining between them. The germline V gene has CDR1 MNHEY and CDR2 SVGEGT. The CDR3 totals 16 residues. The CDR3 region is CASSPFGAGKRDTQYF. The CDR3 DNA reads TGTGCCAGCAGTCCTTTTGGGGCAGGGAAGCGAGATACGCAGTATTTT.

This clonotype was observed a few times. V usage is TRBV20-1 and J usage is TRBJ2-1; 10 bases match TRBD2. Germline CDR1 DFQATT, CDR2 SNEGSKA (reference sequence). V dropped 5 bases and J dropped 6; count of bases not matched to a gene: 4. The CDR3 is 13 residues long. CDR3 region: CSARSGRANEQFF. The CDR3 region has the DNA TGCAGTGCTCGAAGCGGGAGGGCCAATGAGCAGTTCTTC.

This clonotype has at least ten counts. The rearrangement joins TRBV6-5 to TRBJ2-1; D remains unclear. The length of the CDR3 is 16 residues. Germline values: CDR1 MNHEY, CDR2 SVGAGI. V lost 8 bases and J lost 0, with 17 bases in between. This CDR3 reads CASAPSLPSSYNEQFF. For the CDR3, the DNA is TGTGCCAGCGCGCCCTCCCTCCCCAGCTCCTACAATGAGCAGTTCTTC.

This CDR3 reads CSAGIYEQYF. The CDR3 nucleotides are TGCAGTGCTGGGATCTACGAGCAGTACTTC. This chain connects TRBV20-1 to TRBJ2-4; D ambiguous. The DNA end lines up better with TRBJ2-7; the J call may be wrong. This CDR3 has 10 amino acids. Germline V gives CDR1 DFQATT, CDR2 SNEGSKA (reference sequence).

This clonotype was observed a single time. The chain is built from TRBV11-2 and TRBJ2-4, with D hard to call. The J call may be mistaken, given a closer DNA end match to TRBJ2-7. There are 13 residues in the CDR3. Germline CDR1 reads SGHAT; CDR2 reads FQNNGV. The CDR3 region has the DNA TGTGCCAGCAGCCCCGATCCCACGTCCGAGCAGTACTTC. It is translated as CASSPDPTSEQYF.

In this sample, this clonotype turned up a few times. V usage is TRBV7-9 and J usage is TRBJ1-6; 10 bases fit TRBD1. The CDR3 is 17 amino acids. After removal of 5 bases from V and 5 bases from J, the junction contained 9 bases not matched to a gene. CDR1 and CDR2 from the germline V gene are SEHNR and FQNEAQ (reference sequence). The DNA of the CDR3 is TGTGCCAGCAGCCCATTAGCGGGACAGGGGAATAATTCACCCCTCCACTTT. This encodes CASSPLAGQGNNSPLHF.

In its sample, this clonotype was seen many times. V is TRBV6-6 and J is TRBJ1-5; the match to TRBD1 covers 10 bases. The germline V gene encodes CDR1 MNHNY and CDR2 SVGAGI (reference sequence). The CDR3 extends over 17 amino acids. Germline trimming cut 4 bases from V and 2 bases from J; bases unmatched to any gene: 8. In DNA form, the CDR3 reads TGTGCCAGCAGTTCCCGACAGGGGGCTACTGGCAATCAGCCCCAGCATTTT. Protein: CASSSRQGATGNQPQHF.

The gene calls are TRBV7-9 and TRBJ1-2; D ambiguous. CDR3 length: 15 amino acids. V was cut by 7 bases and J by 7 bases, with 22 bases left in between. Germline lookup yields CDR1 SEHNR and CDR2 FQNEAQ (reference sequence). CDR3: CASTPSDGPWSGYTF. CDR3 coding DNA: TGTGCCAGCACCCCATCGGACGGCCCGTGGAGTGGCTACACCTTC.

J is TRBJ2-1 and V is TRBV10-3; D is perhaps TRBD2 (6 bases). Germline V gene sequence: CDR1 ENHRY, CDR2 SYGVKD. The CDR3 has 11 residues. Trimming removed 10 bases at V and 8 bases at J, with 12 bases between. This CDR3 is CATLATDEQFF. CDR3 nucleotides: TGTGCCACCCTAGCGACCGATGAGCAGTTCTTC.

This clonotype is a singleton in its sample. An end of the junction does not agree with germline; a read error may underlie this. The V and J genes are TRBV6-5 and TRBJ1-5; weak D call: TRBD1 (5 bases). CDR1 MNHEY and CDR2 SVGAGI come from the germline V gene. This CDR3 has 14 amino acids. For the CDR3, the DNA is TGTGCCAGCAGTTCTAGTAGGGGCAATCAGTCCCAGCATTTT. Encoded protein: CASSSSRGNQSQHF.

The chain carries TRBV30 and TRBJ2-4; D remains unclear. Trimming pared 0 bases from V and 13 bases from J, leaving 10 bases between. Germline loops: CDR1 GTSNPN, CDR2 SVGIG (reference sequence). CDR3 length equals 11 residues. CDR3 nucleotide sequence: TGTGCCTGGAGTGTAGGGTCACAGCAGTACTTC. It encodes CAWSVGSQQYF.

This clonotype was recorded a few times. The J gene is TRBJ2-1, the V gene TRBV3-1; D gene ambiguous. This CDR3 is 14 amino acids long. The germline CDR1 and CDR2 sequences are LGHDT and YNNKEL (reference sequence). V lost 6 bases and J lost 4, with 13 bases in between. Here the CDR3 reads CASRALGPYNEQFF. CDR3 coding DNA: TGTGCCAGCAGGGCCCTAGGCCCATACAATGAGCAGTTCTTC.

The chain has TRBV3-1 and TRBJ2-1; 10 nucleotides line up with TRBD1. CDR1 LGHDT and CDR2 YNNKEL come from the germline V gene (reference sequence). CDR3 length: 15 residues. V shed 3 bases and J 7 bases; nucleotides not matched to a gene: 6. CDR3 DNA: TGTGCCAGCAGCCAGCGACAGGGGGCGAGAAATGAGCAGTTCTTC. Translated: CASSQRQGARNEQFF.